A single sample is the source of the 19 T cell receptor beta chains below, sequenced in a study of blood T cell repertoires in COVID-19. Assay used: immunoSEQ multiplex PCR; TCRdb lists only in-frame clones, some missing. Found here are more than 400,000 clones, around 87% of them singletons; the top ten hold about 0.65%. Sample: PBMCs or T cells enriched from blood (not recorded which). These receptors were taken from a woman in her late teens or twenties who had recovered from COVID-19.

This sequence joins TRBV3-1 (or the pseudogene TRBV3-2) and TRBJ2-5, with D maybe TRBD2 (5 bases). This CDR3 has 13 residues. Trimming stripped 2 bases from V and 3 bases from J, with 7 bases between. Per the germline V gene, CDR1 is LGHDT and CDR2 is YNNKEL (reference sequence). This CDR3 reads CASSQSGEETQYF. In nucleotides, the CDR3 is TGTGCCAGCAGCCAAAGCGGTGAAGAGACCCAGTACTTC.

The chain recombines TRBV7-7 with TRBJ1-3; 10 bases line up with TRBD1. This CDR3 comprises 15 residues. Germline V lookup: CDR1 SSHAT, CDR2 FNYEAQ (reference sequence). J gave up 4 bases and V 1 base, and 1 base lay outside the gene matches. CDR3 region: CASSLGQGAGNTIYF. In DNA, the CDR3 is TGTGCCAGCAGCTTAGGACAGGGGGCCGGAAACACCATATATTTT.

This clone was picked up a small number of times. The J gene is TRBJ1-2, the V gene TRBV25-1; 9 nucleotides agree with TRBD1. The trim removed 4 bases at V and 4 bases at J, leaving 7 bases unmatched. The CDR3 contains 15 residues. Germline V gives CDR1 MGHDK, CDR2 SYGVNS. The CDR3 is CASSATGGAGYGYTF. The CDR3 bases are TGTGCCAGCAGTGCCACAGGGGGCGCGGGCTATGGCTACACCTTC.

The CDR3 sequence is CASSFERNTEAFF. The CDR3 bases are TGTGCCAGCAGCTTCGAGAGGAACACTGAAGCTTTCTTT. The chain employs TRBV5-8 and TRBJ1-1, with D unclear. The CDR3 extends over 13 amino acids. CDR1 SGHTS and CDR2 YDEGEE come from the germline V gene. V gave up 2 bases and J gave up 1 base, with 6 bases separating them. The full variable domain, rest sourced from reference TRBV5-8 and TRBJ1-1, is EAGVTQSPTHLIKTRGQQATLRCSPISGHTSVYWYQQALGLGLQFLLWYDEGEERNRGNFPPRFSGRQFPNYSSELNVNALELEDSALYLCASSFERNTEAFFGQGTRLTVV.

The chain recombines TRBV7-8 with TRBJ2-1, with a possible D match to TRBD1 (5 bases). Germline CDR1 is SGHVS and CDR2 is FQNEAQ. Trimming left V 3 bases short and J 4 bases short, with 7 bases between. The CDR3 is 13 amino acids. The CDR3 here is CASSFRQYNEQFF. The DNA of the CDR3 is TGTGCCAGCAGCTTCAGACAGTACAATGAGCAGTTCTTC. Combining the CDR3 with reference TRBV7-8 and TRBJ2-1 gives the whole variable domain GAGVSQSPRYKVAKRGQDVALRCDPISGHVSLFWYQQALGQGPEFLTYFQNEAQLDKSGLPSDRFFAERPEGSVSTLKIQRTQQEDSAVYLCASSFRQYNEQFFGPGTRLTVL.

The chain has TRBV4-1 and TRBJ2-2; 12 bases map to TRBD2. V shed 5 bases and J 2 bases; nucleotides not matched to a gene: 6. The length of the CDR3 is 17 residues. In germline, CDR1 is MGHRA, CDR2 YSYEKL. The CDR3 coding sequence is TGCGCCAGCAGCGTCCGGGGACTAGCGGGCAACACCGGGGAGCTGTTTTTT. It yields the protein CASSVRGLAGNTGELFF.

The chain joins TRBV30 to TRBJ1-3; D unresolved. From germline, CDR1 is GTSNPN and CDR2 SVGIG (reference sequence). This CDR3 comprises 12 residues. Trimming removed 5 bases from V and 4 bases from J, with 9 bases in between. The CDR3 here is CAWGGNGNTIYF. DNA of the CDR3: TGTGCCTGGGGTGGCAACGGAAACACCATATATTTT.

The J gene is TRBJ1-1, the V gene TRBV29-1; D is possibly TRBD1 (6 bases). Germline V gene lookup returns CDR1 SQVTM and CDR2 ANQGSEA. The CDR3 contains 13 residues. V was shortened by 5 bases and J by 1 base, with 11 bases between the two germline ends. The CDR3 DNA reads TGCAGCGTTTACGGCAGGGGGAACACTGAAGCTTTCTTT. Its translation is CSVYGRGNTEAFF.

This clone has only one observation. The chain recombines TRBV3-1 (or the pseudogene TRBV3-2) with TRBJ2-5; D may be TRBD1 (8 bases). The CDR3 totals 15 residues. Germline CDR1 LGHDT, CDR2 YNNKEL (reference sequence). Trimming removed 3 bases at V and 5 bases at J, with 16 bases between. CDR3 in amino acids: CASSHSGQGGETQYF. The CDR3 DNA sequence: TGTGCCAGCAGCCATTCCGGACAGGGAGGGGAGACCCAGTACTTC.

V and J are TRBV6-5 and TRBJ1-6; possible D gene TRBD1, 6 bases. V lost 0 bases and J lost 6, with 12 bases in between. In germline, CDR1 is MNHEY, CDR2 SVGAGI. This CDR3 has 16 amino acids. CDR3 nucleotides: TGTGCCAGCAGTTACTCCCGCGGGGGCATTAATTCACCCCTCCACTTT. Its translation: CASSYSRGGINSPLHF.

The V and J genes are TRBV5-1 and TRBJ1-1; a weak D match, TRBD1 (5 bases). V was shortened by 2 bases and J by 1 base, with 12 bases between the two germline ends. CDR1 is SGHRS and CDR2 is YFSETQ in the germline V gene. This CDR3 comprises 15 residues. CDR3: CASSLKGAKNTEAFF. The CDR3, as DNA: TGCGCCAGCAGCTTAAAAGGGGCGAAGAACACTGAAGCTTTCTTT.

This chain uses TRBV5-1 with TRBJ2-1; 9 positions agree with TRBD2. Germline assignment: CDR1 SGHRS and CDR2 YFSETQ. The CDR3 extends over 16 amino acids. J gave up 7 bases and V 0 bases, and 8 bases lay outside the gene matches. The CDR3 DNA is TGCGCCAGCAGCTTGGAATTAGGGACTAGCATGAATGAGCAGTTCTTC. Translation: CASSLELGTSMNEQFF.

The V and J genes are TRBV19 and TRBJ2-3; 9 nucleotides match TRBD2. The CDR3 is 16 amino acids. Trimming removed 6 bases from V and 4 bases from J; junction bases left unmatched: 11. The germline CDR1 and CDR2 sequences are LNHDA and SQIVND (reference sequence). The CDR3 region has the DNA TGTGCCAGTAGGGGGACTAGCAGTCAAACACCAGATACGCAGTATTTT. Translation gives CASRGTSSQTPDTQYF.

This clone was seen once. The chain recombines TRBV7-2 with TRBJ2-1; a possible D gene is TRBD1 (6 bases). Trimming left V 4 bases short and J 8 bases short, with 12 bases between. Germline V gives CDR1 SGHTA, CDR2 FQGNSA. CDR3 length: 13 amino acids. The CDR3 region is CASSSSRGYEQFF. The DNA of the CDR3 is TGTGCCAGCAGCTCTTCTAGGGGGTATGAGCAGTTCTTC.

This clone has just one count. At one boundary the junction diverges from the germline segment, which might be a read error. The V gene is TRBV7-9, the J gene TRBJ2-7; D call uncertain. The CDR3 runs 12 residues. Germline V CDR1 and CDR2: SEHNR, FQNEAQ (reference sequence). In DNA form, the CDR3 reads TGTGCCAGCAGCTCCCTCTCCGACGAGCAGTACTTC. Amino acid sequence: CASSSLSDEQYF. Variable domain in full (rest from reference TRBV7-9 and TRBJ2-7): DTGVSQNPRHKITKRGQNVTFRCDPISEHNRLYWYRQTLGQGPEFLTYFQNEAQLEKSRLLSDRFSAERPKGSFSTLEIQRTEQGDSAMYLCASSSLSDEQYFGPGTRLTVT.

The gene calls are TRBV30 and TRBJ1-2, with D uncertain. V was cut by 2 bases and J by 0 bases, with 13 bases left in between. This CDR3 comprises 15 residues. Per the germline V gene, CDR1 is GTSNPN and CDR2 is SVGIG (reference sequence). CDR3 in amino acids: CAWSPRPGSNYGYTF. The CDR3 DNA reads TGTGCCTGGAGTCCACGGCCCGGGTCTAACTATGGCTACACCTTC.

This sequence joins TRBV27 and TRBJ1-5; D remains unclear. The CDR3 contains 15 residues. Germline CDR1 MNHEY, CDR2 SMNVEV (reference sequence). V shed 6 bases and J shed 6 bases, with 18 bases lying between them. CDR3 DNA sequence: TGTGCCAGCAGCCTTGAGGCGGGGAACTCTCAGCCCCAGCATTTT. Amino acids: CASSLEAGNSQPQHF.

This clone was counted a single time. This rearrangement joins TRBV9 to TRBJ1-2, with D possibly matching TRBD1 (6 bases). Trimming removed 4 bases at V and 1 base at J, with 14 bases between. Germline V lookup: CDR1 SGDLS, CDR2 YYNGEE. CDR3 size: 15 residues. CDR3 residues: CASSTPEGDNYGYTF. In DNA, the CDR3 is TGTGCCAGCAGCACTCCTGAGGGGGATAACTATGGCTACACCTTC.

The J gene is TRBJ2-7, the V gene TRBV7-2; TRBD2 aligns across 8 bases. From germline, CDR1 is SGHTA and CDR2 FQGNSA. Losses at the gene ends were 5 bases for V and 0 bases for J; bases not matched to a gene: 9. The CDR3 consists of 16 residues. CDR3 bases: TGTGCCAGCAGCCTCCGTAGCGGGGACGTCTCCTACGAGCAGTACTTC. Translation gives CASSLRSGDVSYEQYF. Complete variable domain (other parts from reference TRBV7-2 and TRBJ2-7): GAGVSQSPSNKVTEKGKDVELRCDPISGHTALYWYRQSLGQGLEFLIYFQGNSAPDKSGLPSDRFSAERTGGSVSTLTIQRTQQEDSAVYLCASSLRSGDVSYEQYFGPGTRLTVT.